This entry describes one TCR beta chain. Its target is unknown. The assay was run at survey level. Clones were read by immunoSEQ multiplex PCR, and TCRdb kept only the in-frame ones, dropping some. The profile shows some 15,000 clones, 80% of them singletons. This record comes from a study of pediatric ulcerative colitis. Whole-study results and caveats: Compared with controls, ulcerative colitis showed greater blood-rectum clone sharing.

During colonoscopy, one to two rectal pinch biopsies were collected. V dropped 5 bases and J dropped 6 bases, with 16 bases sitting between them. The CDR3 has 14 residues. Germline values: CDR1 SGHTA, CDR2 FQGTGA. The clonotype originates from a boy younger than 18 who was a control in a study of pediatric ulcerative colitis. The source material was gut tissue. The chain combines TRBV7-3 with TRBJ1-2; D gene uncertain. CDR3 sequence (DNA): TGTGCCAGCAGCCCTGGACTTGGCGAGGATGGCTACACCTTC. This sequence encodes CASSPGLGEDGYTF. Together with reference TRBV7-3 and TRBJ1-2, the CDR3 gives the full variable domain: GAGVSQTPSNKVTEKGKYVELRCDPISGHTALYWYRQSLGQGPEFLIYFQGTGAADDSGLPNDRFFAVRPEGSVSTLKIQRTERGDSAVYLCASSPGLGEDGYTFGSGTRLTVV.